One T cell receptor (beta chain) is described in this entry. This could be a read error, since a much larger clone is one nucleotide away. Using its own MiXCR run on the reads, TCRdb lists one record per CDR3 protein. The sample consists of about 250,000 distinct CDR3 sequences, more than 25% of them appearing once. The data derive from a study of kidney transplant recipient with SARS-CoV-2 infection. CDR3 length equals 15 residues. Germline values: CDR1 SGHVS, CDR2 FNYEAQ. This receptor was identified in a young adult male patient who had COVID-19 and was a kidney transplant recipient. Some T cells may have come from the graft donor. The V gene is TRBV7-6, the J gene TRBJ2-1, with unresolved D. The sample was a blood sample, taken at baseline and on day 111 from a kidney transplant recipient. The CDR3 is CANSLILSSYNEQFF. The CDR3 bases are TGTGCTAACAGCCTTATTCTGAGCTCCTACAATGAGCAGTTCTTC.